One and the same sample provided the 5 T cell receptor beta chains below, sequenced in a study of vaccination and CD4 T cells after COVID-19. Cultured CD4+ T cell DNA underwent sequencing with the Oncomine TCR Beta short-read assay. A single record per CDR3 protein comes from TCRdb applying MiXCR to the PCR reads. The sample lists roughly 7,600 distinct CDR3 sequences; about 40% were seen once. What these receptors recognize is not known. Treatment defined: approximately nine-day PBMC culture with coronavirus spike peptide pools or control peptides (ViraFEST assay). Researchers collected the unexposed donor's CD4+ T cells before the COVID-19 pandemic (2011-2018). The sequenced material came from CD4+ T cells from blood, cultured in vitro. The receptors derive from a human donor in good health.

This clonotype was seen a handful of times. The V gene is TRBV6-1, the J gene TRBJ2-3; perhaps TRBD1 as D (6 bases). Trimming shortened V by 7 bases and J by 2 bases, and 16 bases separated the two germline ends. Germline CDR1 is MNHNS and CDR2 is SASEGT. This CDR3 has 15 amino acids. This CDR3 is CASNRAWGHTDTQYF. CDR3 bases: TGTGCCAGCAACAGGGCCTGGGGCCACACAGATACGCAGTATTTT.

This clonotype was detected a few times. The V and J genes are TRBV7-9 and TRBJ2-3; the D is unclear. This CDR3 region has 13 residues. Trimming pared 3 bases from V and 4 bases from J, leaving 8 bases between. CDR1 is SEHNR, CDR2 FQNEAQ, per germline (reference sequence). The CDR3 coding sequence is TGTGCCAGCAGCTTTACAAGGGCAGATACGCAGTATTTT. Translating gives CASSFTRADTQYF.

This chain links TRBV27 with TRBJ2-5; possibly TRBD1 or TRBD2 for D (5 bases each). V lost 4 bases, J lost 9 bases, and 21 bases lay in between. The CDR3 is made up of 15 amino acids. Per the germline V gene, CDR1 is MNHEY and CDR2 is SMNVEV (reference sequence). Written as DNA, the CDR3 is TGTGCCAGCAGTTCGGGGCCCGGTATAGGGGTGGCCCAGTACTTC. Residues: CASSSGPGIGVAQYF.

The CDR3 DNA reads as TGTGCCAGCAGTGAAGCGGAAAGCGGGTCCTACAATGAGCAGTTCTTC. This encodes CASSEAESGSYNEQFF. The chain is built from TRBV6-1 and TRBJ2-1; possible D gene TRBD2, 6 bases. Trimming pared 0 bases from V and 1 base from J, leaving 10 bases between. Germline V gene lookup returns CDR1 MNHNS and CDR2 SASEGT. The CDR3 runs 16 residues.

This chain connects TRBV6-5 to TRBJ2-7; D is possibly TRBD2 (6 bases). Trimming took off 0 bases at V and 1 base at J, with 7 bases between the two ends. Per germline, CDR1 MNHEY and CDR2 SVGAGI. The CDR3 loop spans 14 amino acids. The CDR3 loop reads CASSYSGRSYEQYF. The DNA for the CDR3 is TGTGCCAGCAGTTACTCTGGGAGGTCCTACGAGCAGTACTTC.